Each of the 2 T cell receptor beta chains below was sequenced from the same sample in a study of regulatory T cells. Amplification used 52 TRBV primers and 13 TRBJ primers. The repertoire was sequenced with immunoSEQ multiplex PCR; TCRdb's copy has only in-frame clones and lacks some. The sample yields about 17,000 clones, roughly 90% seen once. The source material was CD8+ T cells sorted from blood. These receptor sequences come from a person under 35 with CD3G deficiency.

The CDR3 sequence is CASSVWTSGGSEQFF. The CDR3 DNA reads as TGTGCCAGCAGCGTTTGGACTAGCGGGGGAAGCGAGCAGTTCTTC. The chain combines TRBV9 with TRBJ2-1, with 13 bases fitting TRBD2. CDR1 and CDR2 from the germline V gene are SGDLS and YYNGEE. The CDR3 is made up of 15 amino acids. V shed 2 bases and J 10 bases; nucleotides not matched to a gene: 6.

The chain employs TRBV9 and TRBJ1-2; D may be TRBD1 (5 bases). Deletions cut 0 bases from V and 2 bases from J, with 14 bases between. The CDR3 is 16 amino acids. Looked up from germline, CDR1 is SGDLS and CDR2 is YYNGEE. CDR3: CASSVGGGAGNYGYTF. In DNA, the CDR3 is TGTGCCAGCAGCGTAGGCGGAGGGGCAGGGAACTATGGCTACACCTTC. Looking up the rest from reference TRBV9 and TRBJ1-2 gives the full variable domain: DSGVTQTPKHLITATGQRVTLRCSPRSGDLSVYWYQQSLDQGLQFLIQYYNGEERAKGNILERFSAQQFPDLHSELNLSSLELGDSALYFCASSVGGGAGNYGYTFGSGTRLTVV.